This entry lists 18 T cell receptor beta chains sequenced from one sample in a study of PD-1 blockade in classical Hodgkin lymphoma (dated by TCRdb to the early 2020s). This specimen's time point label, per the study, means: cycle 1 day 1 (C1D1), immediately before nivolumab initiation. Every trial patient had relapsed after autologous stem cell transplantation, and cohorts A, B and C differed in prior brentuximab vedotin exposure. Preparation of the library involved the immunoSEQ multiplex PCR assay. The immuneACCESS repertoire file appears here via TCRdb, limited to in-frame rearrangements. These files lack a portion of the clones; in checked studies, under half of the deficit traces to unresolved V genes, and the cause of the others is not known. The sample data list roughly 11,000 clones, and about 88% of these were observed just once. Of the sample, around 30% falls within the top ten clones.

The source material was peripheral blood mononuclear cells (PBMCs), sampled at baseline. Receptors originate from a human donor with classical Hodgkin lymphoma.

Written as DNA, the CDR3 is TGTGCCAGCAGCTTAGCGCACCCGGGGGAAGGCTACACCTTC. This gives the protein CASSLAHPGEGYTF. The rearrangement joins TRBV7-2 to TRBJ1-2; a possible D gene is TRBD1 (5 bases). V lost 0 bases to trimming and J lost 8 bases, with 13 bases between them. This CDR3 is 14 amino acids long. CDR1 SGHTA and CDR2 FQGNSA come from the germline V gene.

In its sample, this clone was seen a few times. The rearrangement uses TRBV7-9 and TRBJ1-1; maybe TRBD1 (5 bases). This CDR3 spans 15 amino acids. Germline V gene sequence: CDR1 SEHNR, CDR2 FQNEAQ (reference sequence). Between the trimmed V and J ends, which lost 4 bases and 2 bases, there was a span of 14 bases. The CDR3 reads CASSSYGASNTEAFF. The CDR3 DNA sequence: TGTGCCAGCAGCTCGTACGGGGCCAGTAACACTGAAGCTTTCTTT. The full variable domain, its missing parts supplied by reference TRBV7-9 and TRBJ1-1, is DTGVSQNPRHKITKRGQNVTFRCDPISEHNRLYWYRQTLGQGPEFLTYFQNEAQLEKSRLLSDRFSAERPKGSFSTLEIQRTEQGDSAMYLCASSSYGASNTEAFFGQGTRLTVV.

The chain uses TRBV18 and TRBJ1-1; D gene ambiguous. CDR1 is KGHSH and CDR2 is LQKENI in the germline V gene. Trimming took 6 bases from V and 1 from J, leaving 9 bases between them. The CDR3 sequence is 13 residues long. CDR3 sequence reads: CASSVESNTEAFF. The CDR3 DNA sequence: TGTGCCAGCTCGGTCGAATCGAACACTGAAGCTTTCTTT.

V and J are TRBV30 and TRBJ1-1; 7 nucleotides align to TRBD1. Germline V lookup: CDR1 GTSNPN, CDR2 SVGIG (reference sequence). CDR3 size: 13 residues. Trimming took 5 bases from V and 5 from J; bases not matched to a gene: 8. CDR3 sequence: CAWARGLITEAFF. For the CDR3, the DNA is TGTGCCTGGGCGAGGGGGCTGATTACTGAAGCTTTCTTT.

V usage is TRBV7-2 and J usage is TRBJ2-5; no clear D. CDR1 and CDR2 from the germline V gene are SGHTA and FQGNSA. V shed 5 bases and J shed 1 base, with 2 bases lying between them. The CDR3 spans 11 residues. CDR3 nucleotides: TGTGCCAGCAGCATCCAAGAGACCCAGTACTTC. It specifies CASSIQETQYF.

The gene calls are TRBV28 and TRBJ1-5; unclear D gene. The CDR3 spans 14 residues. Trimming removed 6 bases at V and 7 bases at J, with 16 bases between. Germline CDR1 and CDR2: MDHEN and SYDVKM. In DNA, the CDR3 is TGTGCCAGCAGCCTGACCTTGGGCGGGCAGCCCCAGCATTTT. Residues: CASSLTLGGQPQHF.

The rearrangement uses TRBV19 and TRBJ2-1; TRBD2 matches 7 bases. With V trimmed by 3 bases and J by 3 bases, 5 bases remained unmatched. The CDR3 is 15 residues long. Looked up from germline, CDR1 is LNHDA and CDR2 is SQIVND (reference sequence). CDR3 nucleotide sequence: TGTGCCAGTAGTATTAAAGGACTAGACTACAATGAGCAGTTCTTC. It translates to CASSIKGLDYNEQFF.

This clone qualifies as large. The chain is built from TRBV29-1 and TRBJ1-2; the D is unclear. Per germline, CDR1 SQVTM and CDR2 ANQGSEA. CDR3 length: 14 amino acids. V gave up 5 bases and J gave up 6 bases, with 19 bases separating them. The CDR3: CSVPNPQALDGYTF. The CDR3 DNA follows: TGCAGCGTTCCCAATCCGCAGGCCCTGGATGGCTACACCTTC.

The CDR3 sequence is CSVSGGYGYTF. The DNA of the CDR3 is TGCAGTGTATCGGGGGGCTATGGCTACACCTTC. The chain recombines TRBV20-1 with TRBJ1-2; a possible D gene is TRBD1 (5 bases). Trimming removed 7 bases from V and 4 bases from J, with 10 bases in between. The CDR3 is 11 amino acids. Germline V gives CDR1 DFQATT, CDR2 SNEGSKA (reference sequence).

This sequence joins TRBV4-1 and TRBJ1-5, with TRBD1 identical over 9 bases. This CDR3 contains 15 residues. Germline trimming cut 0 bases from V and 5 bases from J; bases unmatched to any gene: 2. The germline gives CDR1 MGHRA, CDR2 YSYEKL. This CDR3 reads CASSQEGDRDQPQHF. The CDR3 region has the DNA TGCGCCAGCAGCCAAGAGGGGGACAGGGATCAGCCCCAGCATTTT.

This clone was found once. The chain employs TRBV6-4 and TRBJ1-5, with D perhaps TRBD1 (5 bases). Trimming removed 8 bases at V and 6 bases at J, with 14 bases between. The CDR3 has 13 amino acids. Germline V gives CDR1 MRHNA, CDR2 SNTAGT. The CDR3 spells CASAEQVGQPQHF. In DNA, the CDR3 is TGTGCCAGCGCAGAACAGGTGGGTCAGCCCCAGCATTTT.

This chain links TRBV5-6 with TRBJ2-1; perhaps TRBD2 as D (5 bases). The CDR3 is made up of 11 amino acids. Trimming removed 5 bases from V and 6 bases from J, with 6 bases in between. CDR1 and CDR2 (germline): SGHDT, YYEEEE. As DNA, the CDR3 is TGTGCCAGCAGGCTAGCCAATGAGCAGTTCTTC. Translation: CASRLANEQFF.

The chain recombines TRBV27 with TRBJ1-2; D gene ambiguous. This CDR3 has 15 residues. Per germline, CDR1 MNHEY and CDR2 SMNVEV (reference sequence). Trimming removed 2 bases from V and 5 bases from J, with 15 bases in between. The CDR3 loop reads CASSLTRGGGYGYTF. In DNA, the CDR3 is TGTGCCAGCAGTTTAACCCGCGGAGGCGGGTATGGCTACACCTTC.

This sequence joins TRBV11-2 and TRBJ2-7; a weak D match, TRBD2 (6 bases). Germline loops: CDR1 SGHAT, CDR2 FQNNGV. CDR3 size: 12 residues. V lost 1 base to trimming and J lost 6 bases, with 7 bases between them. DNA for the CDR3: TGTGCCAGCAGCTTAGGGAGGGTCGAGCAGTACTTC. Translated, it gives CASSLGRVEQYF.

The CDR3 DNA reads TGTGCCAGCTCTTTTCAGTCGACAGCCTCTAATGAAAAACTGTTTTTT. It is translated as CASSFQSTASNEKLFF. The V gene is TRBV18, the J gene TRBJ1-4; a possible D gene is TRBD1 (5 bases). CDR1 is KGHSH, CDR2 LQKENI, per germline. The CDR3 runs 16 residues. With 6 bases removed from V and 3 bases from J, the gap between germline ends came to 17 bases.

The genes are TRBV6-5 and TRBJ2-3; TRBD2 is a possible D gene (6 bases). CDR3 length: 16 residues. V dropped 4 bases and J dropped 0 bases, with 14 bases sitting between them. The V gene's germline CDR1 is MNHEY and CDR2 SVGAGI. For the CDR3, the DNA is TGTGCCAGCAGTTCCGGTTCTAGCGTTAGCACAGATACGCAGTATTTT. Its translation is CASSSGSSVSTDTQYF.

This chain uses TRBV6-5 with TRBJ1-2, with D possibly TRBD1 on 5 matching bases. Trimming left V 7 bases short and J 6 bases short, with 18 bases between. The CDR3 runs 14 residues. Germline V gives CDR1 MNHEY, CDR2 SVGAGI. CDR3: CASTSGLKRDGYTF. CDR3 bases: TGTGCCAGCACCTCGGGACTCAAACGGGATGGCTACACCTTC.

V and J are TRBV27 and TRBJ2-7; no definite D call. Germline values: CDR1 MNHEY, CDR2 SMNVEV (reference sequence). The CDR3 is 14 residues long. Trimming stripped 9 bases from V and 2 bases from J, with 17 bases between. CDR3 sequence reads: CASAILEFPYEQYF. CDR3 DNA sequence: TGTGCCAGTGCGATCCTAGAGTTCCCCTACGAGCAGTACTTC.